These T cell receptor beta chains were read from a single sample in a study of T-cell memory formation after mild COVID-19. TCRdb recomputed calls from the 5' RACE reads with MiXCR, one row per CDR3 protein. The sample contains a few hundred thousand distinct CDR3 sequences, 8% to 11% of which appear only once. Sequencing used PBMCs or a T cell subset sorted from them (not recorded which). The receptor source for this set is a man between 18 and 29 years old who had mild COVID-19 (a few samples of this study predate the infection). Cell type and time point are not known. The CDR3 runs from the conserved cysteine through the conserved F or W.

j_call,v_call,cdr3_aa
TRBJ1-6,TRBV7-8,CASSLTASWSPLHF
TRBJ2-1,TRBV19,CASSHVSGGVLLNEQFF
TRBJ2-2,TRBV9,CASSVGTGGGTGELFF
TRBJ2-5,TRBV7-2,CASSPIGGAETQYF
TRBJ1-1,TRBV9,CASTDGRQNTEAFF
TRBJ2-3,TRBV9,CASSVEAEVHTQYF
TRBJ2-7,TRBV13,CASSRIYEQYF
TRBJ2-7,TRBV7-9,CASSKGADPYEQYF
TRBJ1-1,TRBV5-1,CASSLAVFRRNTEAFF
TRBJ1-6,TRBV20-1,CSAIKASTLGPLHF
TRBJ1-1,TRBV10-3,CAISDRTNTEAFF
TRBJ2-3,TRBV6-6,CASSGGQATDTQYF
TRBJ2-1,TRBV7-3,CASSLKPRDRARNEQFF
TRBJ2-2,TRBV18,CASPKSDRTNTGELFF
TRBJ2-3,TRBV2,CASSFSGGYTDTQYF
TRBJ1-2,TRBV6-6,CASSIGTANYGYTF
TRBJ2-5,TRBV29-1,CSVDQSGRETQYF
TRBJ1-1,TRBV28,CASSLPGTSNTEAFF
TRBJ2-3,TRBV30,CAWSRGDTDTQYF
TRBJ1-1,TRBV6-2/TRBV6-3,CASSYSTGVNTEAFF
TRBJ1-2,TRBV6-6,CASRGTGYGYTF
TRBJ2-1,TRBV6-5,CASSAGLARDNEQFF
TRBJ2-5,TRBV5-1,CASRAAAYQETQYF
TRBJ2-1,TRBV29-1,CSLGEYNEQFF
TRBJ2-5,TRBV5-1,CASRPGRGETQYF
TRBJ1-6,TRBV4-3,CASSQEQGSYNSPLHF
TRBJ2-5,TRBV6-6,CASSYPVTPQETQYF
TRBJ2-5,TRBV29-1,CSGTPGQGARETQYF
TRBJ1-1,TRBV6-2/TRBV6-3,CASYRSLNTEAFF
TRBJ2-7,TRBV7-8,CASSPGWGGYEQYF
TRBJ2-3,TRBV20-1,CSARGQSVYDTQYF
TRBJ1-6,TRBV20-1,CSARGDNSPLHF
TRBJ2-2,TRBV6-2/TRBV6-3,CASSSASGELFF
TRBJ1-4,TRBV18,CASSLGTAAANEKLFF
TRBJ2-2,TRBV27,CALRAANTGELFF
TRBJ1-6,TRBV7-2,CASSSPGQIYNSPLHF
TRBJ2-3,TRBV20-1,CSAGLALVTDTQYF
TRBJ1-1,TRBV9,CASSEAGYDTEAFF
TRBJ1-5,TRBV3-1,CASSWGQGARQPQHF
TRBJ1-4,TRBV5-5,CASSRTGSPGEKLFF
TRBJ2-3,TRBV7-2,CASSLVDSGDTQYF
TRBJ2-2,TRBV12-3/TRBV12-4,CASSRRSGGAAGELFF
TRBJ2-5,TRBV5-5,CASSLVWGGETQYF
TRBJ2-3,TRBV20-1,CSASRGTISTDTQYF
TRBJ2-2,TRBV7-2,CASSRARNTGELFF
TRBJ2-1,TRBV7-9,CASSPGGPSGDEQFF
TRBJ2-7,TRBV5-1,CASSLWGRSYEQYF
TRBJ2-5,TRBV11-1,CASSLAGGSYQETQYF
TRBJ1-2,TRBV4-1,CASSQPAGQLYGYTF
TRBJ1-1,TRBV7-8,CASSSNRATEAFF
TRBJ2-5,TRBV7-2,CASSLDRYQETQYF